Each of the 32 T cell receptor beta chains below was sequenced from the same sample in a study of blood T cell repertoires in COVID-19. Using immunoSEQ multiplex PCR, the repertoire was profiled, and TCRdb retains in-frame clones only, with some absent. Here the sample spans roughly 230,000 clones, about nine tenths being singletons. Material: peripheral blood. The receptor source for this set is a man younger than 45 with COVID-19, enrolled during active disease.

This clone was found once. V and J are TRBV23-1 and TRBJ2-4; 10 positions agree with TRBD2. TRBV23-1 is flagged as an ORF with uncertain function. The CDR3 has 21 amino acids. The trim removed 0 bases at V and 4 bases at J, leaving 18 bases unmatched. CDR3 DNA: TGCGCCAGCAGTCAATCCAGGGCAAACCCTGCGGAGCGGGGGGGGAAAAACATTCAGTACTTC. Translated: CASSQSRANPAERGGKNIQYF.

The table lists this clone with a count of one. The rearrangement uses TRBV10-2 and TRBJ1-3; D is unresolved. The V gene lost 2 bases and the J gene lost 0 bases, with 5 bases spanning the gap. Germline V gene lookup returns CDR1 WSHSY and CDR2 SAAADI. The CDR3 runs 14 residues. CDR3: CASSEGPSGNTIYF. The CDR3 bases are TGCGCCAGCAGTGAGGGCCCCTCTGGAAACACCATATATTTT.

V and J are TRBV18 and TRBJ2-7; D gene uncertain. Deletions cut 0 bases from V and 3 bases from J, with 9 bases between. Germline assignment: CDR1 KGHSH and CDR2 LQKENI. The CDR3 is 14 residues long. CDR3 DNA: TGTGCCAGCTCACCACCGGCCCAAAGCTACGAGCAGTACTTC. Amino acid sequence: CASSPPAQSYEQYF.

The chain employs TRBV11-2 and TRBJ1-6; TRBD1 aligns across 7 bases. V gave up 6 bases and J gave up 7 bases; unmatched junction bases: 9. This CDR3 spans 15 amino acids. Germline V lookup: CDR1 SGHAT, CDR2 FQNNGV. The CDR3 region is CASRKVGDRNSPLHF. DNA of the CDR3: TGTGCCAGCAGAAAAGTCGGGGACAGAAATTCACCCCTCCACTTT.

The chain has TRBV5-4 and TRBJ2-3; 11 bases map to TRBD2. Germline loops: CDR1 SGHNT, CDR2 YYREEE (reference sequence). This CDR3 is built from 18 residues. V lost 2 bases and J lost 1; bases outside the gene matches: 9. Here the CDR3 DNA reads TGTGCCAGCAGCTTAACTAGCGGGGGTGTTCAAGGCACAGATACGCAGTATTTT. Its protein is CASSLTSGGVQGTDTQYF.

The V call is TRBV19, the J call TRBJ1-5; D is uncertain. V was shortened by 3 bases and J by 7 bases, with 13 bases between the two germline ends. CDR1 and CDR2 from the germline V gene are LNHDA and SQIVND (reference sequence). The CDR3 extends over 14 amino acids. CDR3 DNA: TGTGCCAGTAGTATGGTCAGCGGAGGGCAGCCCCAGCATTTT. Residues: CASSMVSGGQPQHF.

The chain has TRBV30 and TRBJ1-6; D is uncertain. With 7 bases removed from V and 7 bases from J, the gap between germline ends came to 14 bases. CDR1 is GTSNPN and CDR2 is SVGIG in the germline V gene (reference sequence). This CDR3 has 13 amino acids. The CDR3 sequence: CAYEVIRNSPLHF. The DNA for the CDR3 is TGTGCCTATGAGGTAATAAGGAATTCACCCCTCCACTTT.

This chain joins TRBV2 and TRBJ1-2, with TRBD1 identical over 9 bases. The J segment lost 7 bases and the V segment lost 8 bases, leaving 8 bases of the junction unmatched. The CDR3 is made up of 13 amino acids. Looked up from germline, CDR1 is SNHLY and CDR2 is FYNNEI. The CDR3 DNA follows: TGTGCCAGCGGCCGGGACAGGGATTCTGGCTACACCTTC. It specifies CASGRDRDSGYTF.

In its sample, this clone was seen once. This sequence joins TRBV5-1 and TRBJ2-3; 12 bases are a match to TRBD1. CDR1 is SGHRS and CDR2 is YFSETQ in the germline V gene. The CDR3 is made up of 16 amino acids. V shed 3 bases and J 3 bases; nucleotides not matched to a gene: 5. The CDR3 nucleotides are TGCGCCAGCAGCTCACCGGGACAGGGGGCAACAGATACGCAGTATTTT. It encodes CASSSPGQGATDTQYF.

The chain combines TRBV27 with TRBJ1-5; tentative D call: TRBD1 (5 bases). This CDR3 is 15 amino acids long. V was clipped by 1 base and J by 0 bases, with 7 bases between them. Per germline, CDR1 MNHEY and CDR2 SMNVEV (reference sequence). This chain's CDR3 is CASSLYRSSNQPQHF. CDR3 in DNA: TGTGCCAGCAGTTTATACAGGAGTAGCAATCAGCCCCAGCATTTT.

The chain couples TRBV3-1 (or the pseudogene TRBV3-2) to TRBJ1-1; TRBD1 matches at 9 bases. The CDR3 is made up of 14 amino acids. Germline V gives CDR1 LGHDT, CDR2 YNNKEL (reference sequence). J lost 6 bases, V lost 5 bases, and 7 bases had no gene match. The CDR3, as DNA: TGTGCCAGCAGCATGGACAGGGGTTGGTCTGAAGCTTTCTTT. Residues: CASSMDRGWSEAFF.

The chain joins TRBV10-3 to TRBJ2-5, with 7 bases matching TRBD2. The V segment lost 6 bases and the J segment 2 bases; nucleotides outside the gene matches: 9. The CDR3 spans 15 residues. The V gene's germline CDR1 is ENHRY and CDR2 SYGVKD. CDR3 amino acids: CAISRQGGGQETQYF. The CDR3 DNA follows: TGTGCCATCAGCAGGCAGGGCGGGGGACAAGAGACCCAGTACTTC.

The gene calls are TRBV13 and TRBJ1-6; D might be TRBD1 (6 bases). Germline CDR1 is PRHDT and CDR2 is FYEKMQ (reference sequence). Trimming pared 6 bases from V and 9 bases from J, leaving 24 bases between. The CDR3 loop spans 17 amino acids. The CDR3, as DNA: TGTGCCAGCAGTCAAAACACGGGGGGCCAGCGGATTTCACCCCTCCACTTT. Its translation: CASSQNTGGQRISPLHF.

The V gene is TRBV6-2 or TRBV6-3, the J gene TRBJ1-4; TRBD1 agrees at 7 bases. The V gene's germline CDR1 is MNHEY and CDR2 SVGEGT. The V segment lost 4 bases and the J segment 8 bases; nucleotides outside the gene matches: 7. The CDR3 length is 14 residues. CDR3 loop: CASSSRDSGEKLFF. In nucleotides, the CDR3 is TGTGCCAGCAGTTCAAGGGACAGCGGAGAAAAACTGTTTTTT.

The chain recombines TRBV30 with TRBJ2-3, with D possibly TRBD1 on 6 matching bases. Germline loops: CDR1 GTSNPN, CDR2 SVGIG (reference sequence). CDR3 length equals 14 residues. V shed 0 bases and J shed 2 bases, with 9 bases lying between them. The DNA of the CDR3 is TGTGCCTGGAGTGTGGGGACACCCACAGATACGCAGTATTTT. Protein product: CAWSVGTPTDTQYF.

The V call is TRBV19, the J call TRBJ1-4; 11 bases align to TRBD1. This CDR3 contains 15 residues. The V and J ends lost 4 bases and 7 bases, in that order; junction bases with no gene match: 5. Germline V gene sequence: CDR1 LNHDA, CDR2 SQIVND (reference sequence). This CDR3 is CASSTWTGGGEKLFF. CDR3 bases: TGTGCCAGTAGTACCTGGACAGGGGGCGGTGAAAAACTGTTTTTT. The full variable domain, completed using reference TRBV19 and TRBJ1-4, is DGGITQSPKYLFRKEGQNVTLSCEQNLNHDAMYWYRQDPGQGLRLIYYSQIVNDFQKGDIAEGYSVSREKKESFPLTVTSAQKNPTAFYLCASSTWTGGGEKLFFGSGTQLSVL.

This sequence joins TRBV12-3 or TRBV12-4 and TRBJ1-6, with D maybe TRBD1 (5 bases). The V gene lost 5 bases and the J gene lost 12 bases, with 14 bases spanning the gap. The CDR3 runs to 13 residues. The CDR3 DNA is TGTGCCAGCAGTCTCCGGACAAGTGGACCCCTCCACTTT. It specifies CASSLRTSGPLHF.

The rearrangement uses TRBV12-3 or TRBV12-4 and TRBJ1-2; unclear D gene. This CDR3 comprises 13 residues. The V and J ends lost 6 bases and 5 bases respectively, with 13 bases between them. CDR3 nucleotides: TGTGCCAGCAGCCCCGGGGAGGGATATGGCTACACCTTC. This gives the protein CASSPGEGYGYTF.

The chain uses TRBV5-1 and TRBJ2-6; D is ambiguous. The CDR3 has 14 residues. Per the germline V gene, CDR1 is SGHRS and CDR2 is YFSETQ. Trimming took 3 bases from V and 6 from J, leaving 10 bases between them. The CDR3 DNA is TGCGCCAGCAGCTCCGTTGCGGCGGCCAACGTCCTGACTTTC. Translation gives CASSSVAAANVLTF.

Only one count was recorded for this clone. J is TRBJ1-2 and V is TRBV5-6; D gene unclear. There are 12 residues in the CDR3. Trimming took off 1 base at V and 7 bases at J, with 8 bases between the two ends. The germline V gene encodes CDR1 SGHDT and CDR2 YYEEEE. CDR3 loop: CASSLLRVGYTF. The CDR3 DNA reads as TGTGCCAGCAGCTTGTTGCGTGTTGGCTACACCTTC.

This clone was observed a single time. Other nucleotide sequences in the sample specify the same CDR3. The chain has TRBV5-4 and TRBJ2-5; 7 bases agree with TRBD1. This CDR3 comprises 15 residues. J was trimmed by 2 bases and V by 4 bases; bases with no gene match: 8. Germline V gene sequence: CDR1 SGHNT, CDR2 YYREEE (reference sequence). CDR3: CASSPTGQTQETQYF. In DNA, the CDR3 is TGTGCCAGCAGCCCGACAGGGCAAACACAAGAGACCCAGTACTTC.

This clone was detected once. Other nucleotide sequences in the sample specify the same CDR3. This rearrangement joins TRBV6-5 to TRBJ1-5; 7 bases line up with TRBD1. Germline loops: CDR1 MNHEY, CDR2 SVGAGI. The V segment lost 8 bases and the J segment 7 bases; nucleotides outside the gene matches: 5. The CDR3 length is 12 residues. Written as DNA, the CDR3 is TGTGCCAGCCACAGGGGTGGGCAGCCCCAGCATTTT. Its protein is CASHRGGQPQHF.

This clone has only one observation. The gene calls are TRBV13 and TRBJ2-7, with D perhaps TRBD1 (7 bases). Trimming left V 1 base short and J 3 bases short, with 13 bases between. Per germline, CDR1 PRHDT and CDR2 FYEKMQ (reference sequence). CDR3 length equals 15 residues. The CDR3 here is CASSLVGRGVYEQYF. CDR3 DNA sequence: TGTGCCAGCAGCTTAGTCGGCAGGGGGGTCTACGAGCAGTACTTC.

This rearrangement joins TRBV4-2 to TRBJ2-5; D perhaps matches TRBD1 (6 bases). CDR1 is LGHNA, CDR2 YNFKEQ, per germline. The CDR3 has 15 amino acids. V lost 0 bases and J 3 bases, leaving 11 bases between the germline ends. CDR3 DNA sequence: TGTGCCAGCAGCCAAGATCCGACAGGTGAAGAGACCCAGTACTTC. This sequence encodes CASSQDPTGEETQYF.

The genes are TRBV3-1 (or the pseudogene TRBV3-2) and TRBJ2-7, with D possibly being TRBD1 (5 bases). Germline V gene sequence: CDR1 LGHDT, CDR2 YNNKEL (reference sequence). The V end lost 5 bases, the J end lost 0 bases, and 11 bases lay between the germline ends. The CDR3 has 14 residues. The CDR3 DNA follows: TGTGCCAGCAGCGCACAGGACGACTCCTACGAGCAGTACTTC. Translating it yields CASSAQDDSYEQYF.

The V gene is TRBV20-1, the J gene TRBJ1-1; 8 bases fit TRBD1. The J segment lost 4 bases and the V segment lost 3 bases, leaving 13 bases of the junction unmatched. The germline CDR1 and CDR2 sequences are DFQATT and SNEGSKA (reference sequence). This CDR3 is built from 16 residues. CDR3 residues: CSASFGQGGLATEAFF. In DNA, the CDR3 is TGCAGTGCTAGTTTCGGACAGGGAGGATTGGCCACTGAAGCTTTCTTT.

This chain links TRBV10-2 with TRBJ1-5; a possible D gene is TRBD1 (6 bases). Germline CDR1 and CDR2: WSHSY and SAAADI. V was cut by 8 bases and J by 2 bases, with 13 bases left in between. CDR3 length: 14 amino acids. This CDR3 reads CASGWDKRNQPQHF. The CDR3 DNA reads as TGCGCCAGCGGGTGGGACAAGCGCAATCAGCCCCAGCATTTT.

The chain links TRBV5-1 to TRBJ1-4; 9 bases are a match to TRBD1. Germline V gives CDR1 SGHRS, CDR2 YFSETQ. The CDR3 is made up of 15 amino acids. With 4 bases clipped from V and 7 bases from J, the junction kept 8 bases outside the gene matches. CDR3 DNA sequence: TGCGCCAGCAGCCTCACAGGGGGCGGGGGTGAAAAACTGTTTTTT. Its translation is CASSLTGGGGEKLFF.

The chain recombines TRBV9 with TRBJ2-7, with D perhaps TRBD2 (5 bases). Trimming shortened V by 3 bases and J by 1 base, and 17 bases separated the two germline ends. The CDR3 length is 16 residues. Germline-derived CDR1 and CDR2 are SGDLS and YYNGEE. CDR3 nucleotide sequence: TGTGCCAGCAGCGCTGGAGGCCCCGAAAAGTCCTACGAGCAGTACTTC. This sequence encodes CASSAGGPEKSYEQYF. The whole variable domain, filled in from reference TRBV9 and TRBJ2-7, reads DSGVTQTPKHLITATGQRVTLRCSPRSGDLSVYWYQQSLDQGLQFLIQYYNGEERAKGNILERFSAQQFPDLHSELNLSSLELGDSALYFCASSAGGPEKSYEQYFGPGTRLTVT.

The V and J genes are TRBV19 and TRBJ1-5, with D maybe TRBD1 (5 bases). This CDR3 spans 15 amino acids. Between the trimmed V and J ends, which lost 6 bases and 0 bases, there was a span of 12 bases. Germline CDR1 reads LNHDA; CDR2 reads SQIVND (reference sequence). CDR3 in DNA: TGTGCCAGTAGGCTCGGGACTTATAGCAATCAGCCCCAGCATTTT. Translating gives CASRLGTYSNQPQHF.

The rearrangement uses TRBV20-1 and TRBJ1-4, with no clear D. CDR1 DFQATT and CDR2 SNEGSKA come from the germline V gene (reference sequence). This CDR3 has 11 residues. V was shortened by 6 bases and J by 8 bases, with 10 bases between the two germline ends. CDR3 loop: CSAPREEKLFF. DNA of the CDR3: TGCAGTGCCCCCCGCGAAGAAAAACTGTTTTTT.

This chain joins TRBV14 and TRBJ2-7, with D possibly matching TRBD2 (5 bases). CDR3 length equals 13 residues. CDR1 and CDR2 (germline): SGHDN, FVKESK. V dropped 4 bases and J dropped 1 base, with 8 bases sitting between them. CDR3 sequence: CASSPDYSYEQYF. CDR3 nucleotide sequence: TGTGCCAGCAGCCCCGACTATTCCTACGAGCAGTACTTC.